This T cell receptor beta chain was identified in a study of esophageal squamous cell carcinoma under preoperative chemotherapy. Indicated time point: before preoperative PTX-NDP chemotherapy. TCRdb reanalysed the PCR reads using MiXCR and keeps one entry per CDR3 protein. Among 15,000 to 20,000 distinct CDR3 sequences listed, 40% to 50% were seen once. This TCR was sampled from a human donor with esophageal squamous cell carcinoma. The donor label of this sample is uncertain. This material was collected from a patient given preoperative chemotherapy.

CDR3 DNA sequence: TGTGCCAGCAGCTTAACGGGTAGCGGGAGGGCCCGTGATACGCAGTATTTT. It codes for CASSLTGSGRARDTQYF. The chain recombines TRBV7-3 with TRBJ2-3; 11 positions match TRBD2. The germline V gene has CDR1 SGHTA and CDR2 FQGTGA. CDR3 length: 17 amino acids. The trim removed 0 bases at V and 6 bases at J, leaving 8 bases unmatched.